A single sample is the source of the 4 T cell receptor beta chains below, sequenced in a study of blood T cell repertoires in COVID-19. Assay: immunoSEQ multiplex PCR; the TCRdb copy retains only in-frame clones and omits some. The sample lists around 260,000 clones; roughly 80% were seen once. Sequenced input: peripheral blood. The receptor set was obtained from a person aged 70 to 85 with COVID-19, enrolled during active disease.

CDR3 region: CSVGLAGGKADTQYF. For the CDR3, the DNA is TGCAGCGTTGGACTAGCGGGAGGAAAGGCAGATACGCAGTATTTT. The chain recombines TRBV29-1 with TRBJ2-3; 13 nucleotides align to TRBD2. The CDR3 contains 15 residues. CDR1 SQVTM and CDR2 ANQGSEA come from the germline V gene. The J segment lost 4 bases and the V segment lost 4 bases, leaving 5 bases of the junction unmatched.

The rearrangement links TRBV28 to TRBJ2-1; 12 nucleotides agree with TRBD2. This CDR3 has 20 amino acids. Trimming at V came to 0 bases and at J to 1 base, leaving 10 bases not matched to a gene. CDR1 and CDR2 (germline): MDHEN, SYDVKM. The CDR3 loop reads CASSLWSSGRAPRSYNEQFF. CDR3 bases: TGTGCCAGCAGTTTATGGTCTAGCGGGAGGGCCCCCCGATCCTACAATGAGCAGTTCTTC.

This clone came up once. This chain connects TRBV3-1 (or the pseudogene TRBV3-2) to TRBJ2-5; possibly TRBD1 for D (6 bases). The CDR3 totals 16 residues. In germline, CDR1 is LGHDT, CDR2 YNNKEL (reference sequence). V lost 4 bases and J lost 9, with 24 bases in between. The CDR3 region has the DNA TGTGCCAGCAGCCCGAGGAGACAGGCCGGATCAGGGGCCCAGTACTTC. Translating it yields CASSPRRQAGSGAQYF.

This chain's CDR3 is CASSPLGQPNTEAFF. The CDR3 bases are TGTGCCAGCTCACCTTTGGGACAGCCGAACACTGAAGCTTTCTTT. The chain carries TRBV18 and TRBJ1-1; 7 nucleotides match TRBD1. V dropped 3 bases and J dropped 1; count of bases not matched to a gene: 5. Germline-derived CDR1 and CDR2 are KGHSH and LQKENI. There are 15 residues in the CDR3.